The 30 T cell receptor beta chains below come from one sample, sequenced in a study of CD8+ T cells in alopecia areata. Reverse transcription of extracted RNA yielded cDNA, which provided the sequencing template. This table comes from immunoSEQ multiplex PCR, and its TCRdb copy is limited to in-frame clones, with some not included. The sample lists about 190,000 clones; 59% were seen once. Material: CD4+ T cells sorted from blood, obtained at week 0. These receptors were taken from a human donor with alopecia areata.

In this sample, this clone turned up a few times. The chain has TRBV18 and TRBJ1-3; no reliable D call. The CDR3 contains 16 residues. From germline, CDR1 is KGHSH and CDR2 LQKENI. The ends were cut back, 6 bases at V and 0 bases at J, with 15 bases in the middle. The CDR3 is CASSPEQTYSGNTIYF. CDR3 coding DNA: TGTGCCAGCTCCCCAGAACAGACCTACTCTGGAAACACCATATATTTT.

The chain is built from TRBV6-5 and TRBJ1-2; no clear D gene. The CDR3 covers 16 residues. V lost 1 base and J lost 4, with 16 bases in between. Germline assignment: CDR1 MNHEY and CDR2 SVGAGI. CDR3 DNA sequence: TGTGCCAGCAGTTACTTCTTTGATACAGACCCCTATGGCTACACCTTC. Encoded protein: CASSYFFDTDPYGYTF.

This clone has more than one count but fewer than ten. This sequence joins TRBV29-1 and TRBJ1-1; D call uncertain. The CDR3 runs to 15 residues. Trimming removed 4 bases from V and 2 bases from J, with 17 bases in between. Germline CDR1 reads SQVTM; CDR2 reads ANQGSEA. CDR3 protein: CSVGRSRRTNTEAFF. CDR3 coding DNA: TGCAGCGTTGGGAGGAGCCGACGGACTAACACTGAAGCTTTCTTT. Together with reference TRBV29-1 and TRBJ1-1, the CDR3 gives the full variable domain: SAVISQKPSRDICQRGTSLTIQCQVDSQVTMMFWYRQQPGQSLTLIATANQGSEATYESGFVIDKFPISRPNLTFSTLTVSNMSPEDSSIYLCSVGRSRRTNTEAFFGQGTRLTVV.

Regarding this clone: At one end, the junction sequence differs from germline, possibly due to a read error. V and J are TRBV29-1 and TRBJ2-1; D uncertain. CDR1 and CDR2 from the germline V gene are SQVTM and ANQGSEA. The CDR3 has 9 amino acids. CDR3 residues: CGVSNEQFF. In nucleotides, the CDR3 is TGCGGCGTTTCGAACGAGCAGTTCTTC.

The chain carries TRBV14 and TRBJ2-5; possibly TRBD2 for D (6 bases). Germline CDR1 is SGHDN and CDR2 is FVKESK. The ends were cut back, 0 bases at V and 11 bases at J, with 10 bases in the middle. The CDR3 totals 12 residues. CDR3 coding DNA: TGTGCCAGCAGCCAAGAGAGGCGGGATCAGTACTTC. As protein: CASSQERRDQYF.

The chain employs TRBV11-3 and TRBJ1-1; no firm D call. The CDR3 is 15 amino acids. V lost 0 bases and J 0 bases, leaving 8 bases between the germline ends. Germline V gene sequence: CDR1 SGHNT, CDR2 YENEEA. The CDR3 nucleotides read TGTGCCAGCAGCTTAGAAAGTTTATTGAACACTGAAGCTTTCTTT. Encoded protein: CASSLESLLNTEAFF.

The chain is built from TRBV29-1 and TRBJ2-4; unclear D gene. The ends were cut back, 8 bases at V and 0 bases at J, with 14 bases in the middle. The CDR3 is made up of 14 amino acids. Looked up from germline, CDR1 is SQVTM and CDR2 is ANQGSEA. The CDR3 spells CSPKGRKAKNIQYF. The CDR3 nucleotides are TGCAGCCCTAAAGGGCGTAAAGCCAAAAACATTCAGTACTTC.

The chain joins TRBV6-5 to TRBJ2-1; D remains ambiguous. This CDR3 comprises 14 residues. V lost 4 bases to trimming and J lost 12 bases, with 19 bases between them. Germline lookup yields CDR1 MNHEY and CDR2 SVGAGI. Here the CDR3 reads CASSSPSQPLGQFF. For the CDR3, the DNA is TGTGCCAGCAGTTCCCCAAGCCAGCCCTTGGGGCAGTTCTTC.

This chain links TRBV4-1 with TRBJ1-2; 7 nucleotides align to TRBD1. The CDR3 spans 13 residues. Unmatched junction bases numbered 2, after V lost 3 bases and J lost 4 bases. CDR1 is MGHRA, CDR2 YSYEKL, per germline. DNA of the CDR3: TGCGCCAGCAGCCAGGGACAGACCTATGGCTACACCTTC. Protein product: CASSQGQTYGYTF.

The chain uses TRBV5-1 and TRBJ2-5, with 9 nucleotides matching TRBD2. Trimming took 2 bases from V and 5 from J; bases not matched to a gene: 7. Germline CDR1 reads SGHRS; CDR2 reads YFSETQ. CDR3 length equals 15 residues. The CDR3 loop is CASSFSGGAGETQYF. CDR3 nucleotide sequence: TGCGCCAGCAGCTTTAGCGGGGGCGCGGGGGAGACCCAGTACTTC.

Only a few counts were recorded for this clone. The rearrangement joins TRBV2 to TRBJ2-3; D remains ambiguous. V was shortened by 5 bases and J by 0 bases, with 3 bases between the two germline ends. The CDR3 contains 12 residues. CDR1 is SNHLY and CDR2 is FYNNEI in the germline V gene. For the CDR3, the DNA is TGTGCCAGCAGTCCAAGCACAGATACGCAGTATTTT. This sequence encodes CASSPSTDTQYF. The whole variable domain, remainder taken from reference TRBV2 and TRBJ2-3, is EPEVTQTPSHQVTQMGQEVILRCVPISNHLYFYWYRQILGQKVEFLVSFYNNEISEKSEIFDDQFSVERPDGSNFTLKIRSTKLEDSAMYFCASSPSTDTQYFGPGTRLTVL.

DNA of the CDR3: TGTGCCAGCACCCCAGACAGGGCGACTGGGGCCAACGTCCTGACTTTC. Protein: CASTPDRATGANVLTF. The chain recombines TRBV27 with TRBJ2-6, with TRBD1 matching over 7 bases. This CDR3 contains 16 residues. The J segment lost 2 bases and the V segment lost 7 bases, leaving 8 bases of the junction unmatched. Germline V gene data show CDR1 as MNHEY and CDR2 as SMNVEV (reference sequence).

The chain couples TRBV7-2 to TRBJ1-2; D is undetermined. Trimming cost V 3 bases and J 0 bases, with 8 bases left between them. The CDR3 spans 14 residues. Looked up from germline, CDR1 is SGHTA and CDR2 is FQGNSA. The CDR3 DNA is TGTGCCAGCAGCTTGGTAGGCTCTAACTATGGCTACACCTTC. This sequence encodes CASSLVGSNYGYTF.

In its sample, this clone was seen a few times. The J gene is TRBJ2-1, the V gene TRBV7-2, with D possibly being TRBD2 (6 bases). CDR1 SGHTA and CDR2 FQGNSA come from the germline V gene. Deletions cut 5 bases from V and 3 bases from J, with 14 bases between. CDR3 size: 15 residues. CDR3 loop: CASSPRAGFYNEQFF. In nucleotides, the CDR3 is TGTGCCAGCAGCCCCCGAGCGGGCTTCTACAATGAGCAGTTCTTC.

The rearrangement uses TRBV30 and TRBJ1-1, with a tentative D call TRBD1 (5 bases). The V gene lost 8 bases and the J gene lost 1 base, with 17 bases spanning the gap. Germline CDR1 reads GTSNPN; CDR2 reads SVGIG (reference sequence). The CDR3 runs 14 residues. CDR3 DNA: TGTGCCCATCAAACGGGGGGTCGGAACACTGAAGCTTTCTTT. This sequence encodes CAHQTGGRNTEAFF.

The chain recombines TRBV5-1 with TRBJ2-1, with TRBD2 matching over 8 bases. The germline gives CDR1 SGHRS, CDR2 YFSETQ. V lost 2 bases to trimming and J lost 7 bases; unmatched junction nucleotides: 11. CDR3 length: 16 amino acids. The CDR3 sequence is CASSFGGGPLGNEQFF. In DNA form, the CDR3 reads TGCGCCAGCAGCTTTGGCGGGGGGCCCCTCGGGAATGAGCAGTTCTTC. Full variable domain (rest looked up from reference TRBV5-1 and TRBJ2-1): KAGVTQTPRYLIKTRGQQVTLSCSPISGHRSVSWYQQTPGQGLQFLFEYFSETQRNKGNFPGRFSGRQFSNSRSEMNVSTLELGDSALYLCASSFGGGPLGNEQFFGPGTRLTVL.

The chain is built from TRBV11-2 and TRBJ2-7; D uncertain. The germline V gene encodes CDR1 SGHAT and CDR2 FQNNGV. V lost 0 bases and J 0 bases, leaving 15 bases between the germline ends. This CDR3 has 17 residues. CDR3 bases: TGTGCCAGCAGCTTAGAAGGGTGGGGTCAGAACTCCTACGAGCAGTACTTC. It yields the protein CASSLEGWGQNSYEQYF.

V and J are TRBV4-2 and TRBJ1-2; 9 nucleotides align to TRBD1. Germline trimming cut 3 bases from V and 2 bases from J; bases unmatched to any gene: 4. The CDR3 consists of 15 residues. Germline V gives CDR1 LGHNA, CDR2 YNFKEQ. CDR3 loop: CASSHGDRENYGYTF. The CDR3 DNA sequence: TGTGCCAGCAGCCACGGGGACAGGGAGAACTATGGCTACACCTTC.

The J gene is TRBJ2-7, the V gene TRBV6-6; D is possibly TRBD1 (5 bases). The V end lost 0 bases, the J end lost 2 bases, and 8 bases lay between the germline ends. Germline CDR1 reads MNHNY; CDR2 reads SVGAGI (reference sequence). This CDR3 spans 14 amino acids. This CDR3 is CASSYSGLAYEQYF. The CDR3 coding sequence is TGTGCCAGCAGTTACTCGGGGCTGGCCTACGAGCAGTACTTC.

This clone showed up just once. This chain uses TRBV27 with TRBJ2-7, with D possibly matching TRBD1 (8 bases). The CDR3 length is 16 residues. V was pared by 5 bases and J by 7 bases, with 24 bases between. CDR1 is MNHEY and CDR2 is SMNVEV in the germline V gene (reference sequence). The CDR3 DNA reads TGTGCCAGCAGTGTCCCCTCTACAGGGGGGGTGTTGGAGCAGTACTTC. As protein: CASSVPSTGGVLEQYF.

This clone was observed at least ten times. The chain couples TRBV5-5 to TRBJ1-5, with 9 bases lining up with TRBD1. V was clipped by 4 bases and J by 2 bases; unmatched bases: 4. Germline loops: CDR1 SGHKS, CDR2 YYEKEE (reference sequence). The CDR3 covers 15 residues. The DNA of the CDR3 is TGTGCCAGCAGCAGGGACAGGGTGGGCAATCAGCCCCAGCATTTT. Amino acids: CASSRDRVGNQPQHF.

This clone appeared once. V usage is TRBV5-1 and J usage is TRBJ2-7; maybe TRBD1 (5 bases). This CDR3 spans 14 amino acids. Germline CDR1 is SGHRS and CDR2 is YFSETQ. Trimming stripped 3 bases from V and 4 bases from J, with 14 bases between. The CDR3 loop is CASSSQSQGYEQYF. CDR3 DNA: TGCGCCAGCAGCTCCCAAAGCCAGGGATACGAGCAGTACTTC. Drawing the rest from reference TRBV5-1 and TRBJ2-7, the complete variable domain is KAGVTQTPRYLIKTRGQQVTLSCSPISGHRSVSWYQQTPGQGLQFLFEYFSETQRNKGNFPGRFSGRQFSNSRSEMNVSTLELGDSALYLCASSSQSQGYEQYFGPGTRLTVT.

V gene TRBV11-3 combines with J gene TRBJ1-2, with TRBD1 matching 9 bases. The CDR3 covers 14 residues. V shed 4 bases, J shed 2 bases, and the junction held 2 bases outside the gene matches. Looked up from germline, CDR1 is SGHNT and CDR2 is YENEEA. The CDR3 sequence is CASSWGQGNYGYTF. Here the CDR3 DNA reads TGTGCCAGCAGCTGGGGACAGGGAAACTATGGCTACACCTTC.

This clone was counted only a few times. The chain has TRBV14 and TRBJ2-3; tentative D call: TRBD2 (8 bases). This CDR3 is built from 12 residues. Trimming took off 11 bases at V and 10 bases at J, with 19 bases between the two ends. Per germline, CDR1 SGHDN and CDR2 FVKESK. In DNA, the CDR3 is TGTGCCGCGGACAGGCCGGGAGGGGCGCAGTATTTT. Its protein product is CAADRPGGAQYF.

As regards this clone: This specimen includes other DNA sequences encoding the same CDR3. The CDR3 coding sequence is TGCAGCGTCAGAGGACGGTCCACAGATACGCAGTATTTT. Protein: CSVRGRSTDTQYF. J is TRBJ2-3 and V is TRBV29-1; D gene uncertain. Germline V CDR1 and CDR2: SQVTM, ANQGSEA. This CDR3 has 13 amino acids. Trimming shortened V by 6 bases and J by 2 bases, and 12 bases separated the two germline ends.

This clone has a handful of counts. V and J are TRBV4-1 and TRBJ1-2; TRBD1 matches at 7 bases. Trimming at V came to 2 bases and at J to 3 bases, leaving 15 bases not matched to a gene. The CDR3 is 18 residues long. Germline loops: CDR1 MGHRA, CDR2 YSYEKL. The CDR3 loop is CASSQSNARNRGDYGYTF. CDR3 nucleotides: TGCGCCAGCAGCCAAAGCAATGCCCGCAACAGGGGAGACTATGGCTACACCTTC.

The CDR3 coding sequence is TGTGCCAGCAGTGAGCCCGGGACAGTGGCCTACGAGCAGTACTTC. It specifies CASSEPGTVAYEQYF. The chain carries TRBV6-6 and TRBJ2-7, with 7 bases fitting TRBD1. CDR1 and CDR2 from the germline V gene are MNHNY and SVGAGI (reference sequence). Germline trimming cut 5 bases from V and 2 bases from J; bases unmatched to any gene: 9. The CDR3 is 15 residues long.

Notes on this clone: The same CDR3 also results from other DNA sequences found in this sample. The gene calls are TRBV9 and TRBJ2-7, with D perhaps TRBD2 (6 bases). V was shortened by 0 bases and J by 1 base, with 11 bases between the two germline ends. CDR1 SGDLS and CDR2 YYNGEE come from the germline V gene. The CDR3 contains 15 residues. CDR3 loop: CASSVEAGRSYEQYF. In DNA, the CDR3 is TGTGCCAGCAGCGTAGAGGCAGGGAGGTCCTACGAGCAGTACTTC.

This clone was counted once. V and J are TRBV4-2 and TRBJ2-2; 7 bases fit TRBD1. V gave up 4 bases and J gave up 7 bases; unmatched junction bases: 3. Germline CDR1 LGHNA, CDR2 YNFKEQ. The CDR3 runs 13 residues. The CDR3 here is CASSRDRDGELFF. CDR3 coding DNA: TGTGCCAGCAGCCGAGACAGGGACGGGGAGCTGTTTTTT.

This clone was seen many times. The chain carries TRBV19 and TRBJ2-7, with D possibly TRBD1 on 6 matching bases. Germline V CDR1 and CDR2: LNHDA, SQIVND (reference sequence). V lost 4 bases to trimming and J lost 0 bases, with 10 bases between them. This CDR3 is built from 14 residues. Here the CDR3 DNA reads TGTGCCAGTAGTAGAAACAGGGCCTCCTACGAGCAGTACTTC. Translated: CASSRNRASYEQYF.